This record looks at one TCR beta chain sequence and its context. In this CDR3 the conserved last residue, phenylalanine or tryptophan, is missing, so a read error is likely. The template was RNA from unsorted bulk tissue. TCRbeta libraries were built with three rounds of nested PCR, modified from ARM-PCR. TCRdb ran MiXCR on the multiplex PCR reads and lists one entry per CDR3 protein. This table holds more than 70,000 distinct CDR3 sequences, about 61% found once. The data were obtained in a study of tumor and adjacent non-tumor tissue in lung cancer. The CDR3 runs to 13 residues. In germline, CDR1 is MNHEY, CDR2 SVGAGI. Trimming shortened V by 7 bases and J by 7 bases, and 16 bases separated the two germline ends.

This sequence was found in a man between 65 and 85 years old with non-small cell lung cancer. The sequencing sample was made of lung tumor tissue. The V gene is TRBV6-5, the J gene TRBJ1-2, with D possibly TRBD1 on 5 matching bases. The DNA for the CDR3 is TGTGCCAGCATTTGGGGCAGTCGCCTTGGCTACACCTCC. It specifies CASIWGSRLGYTS.